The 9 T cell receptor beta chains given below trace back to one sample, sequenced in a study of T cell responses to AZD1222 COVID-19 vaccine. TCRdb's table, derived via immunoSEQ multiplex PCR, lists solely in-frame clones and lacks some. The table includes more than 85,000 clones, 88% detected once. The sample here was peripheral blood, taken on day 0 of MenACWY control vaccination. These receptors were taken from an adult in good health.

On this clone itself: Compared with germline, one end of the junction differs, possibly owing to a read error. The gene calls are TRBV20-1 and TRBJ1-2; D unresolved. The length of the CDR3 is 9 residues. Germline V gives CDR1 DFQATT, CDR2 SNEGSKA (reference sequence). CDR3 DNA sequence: TGCAGTGCTAGAAGCTGGGCAAACTTC. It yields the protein CSARSWANF.

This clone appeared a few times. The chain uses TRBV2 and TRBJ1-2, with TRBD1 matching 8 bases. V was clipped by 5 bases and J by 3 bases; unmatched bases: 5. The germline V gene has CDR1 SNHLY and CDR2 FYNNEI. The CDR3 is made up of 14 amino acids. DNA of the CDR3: TGTGCCAGCAGTCCAATGACAGGGGACTATGGCTACACCTTC. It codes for CASSPMTGDYGYTF.

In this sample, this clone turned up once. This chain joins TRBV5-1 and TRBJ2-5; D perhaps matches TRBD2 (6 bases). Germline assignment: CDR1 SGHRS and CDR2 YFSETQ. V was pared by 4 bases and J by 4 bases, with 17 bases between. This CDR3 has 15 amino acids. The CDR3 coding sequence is TGCGCCAGCAGCCCGGAGGGATTGGTTGTAGAGACCCAGTACTTC. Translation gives CASSPEGLVVETQYF.

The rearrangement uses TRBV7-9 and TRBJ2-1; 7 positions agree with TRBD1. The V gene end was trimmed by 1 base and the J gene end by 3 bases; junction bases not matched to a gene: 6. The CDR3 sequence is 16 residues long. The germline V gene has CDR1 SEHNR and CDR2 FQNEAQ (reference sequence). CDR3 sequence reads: CASSLDSGGHYNEQFF. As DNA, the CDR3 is TGTGCCAGCAGCTTAGATTCAGGGGGTCACTACAATGAGCAGTTCTTC.

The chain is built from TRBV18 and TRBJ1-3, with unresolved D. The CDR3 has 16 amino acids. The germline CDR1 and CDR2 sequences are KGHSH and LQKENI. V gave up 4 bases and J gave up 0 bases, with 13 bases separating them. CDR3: CASSQGLISSGNTIYF. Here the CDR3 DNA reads TGTGCCAGCTCACAAGGGCTGATTAGCTCTGGAAACACCATATATTTT.

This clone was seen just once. The CDR3 is CASSYYYEQFF. The CDR3 DNA reads as TGTGCCAGCAGCTATTACTATGAGCAGTTCTTC. V gene TRBV7-9 combines with J gene TRBJ2-1; D unclear. There are 11 residues in the CDR3. Germline V gene sequence: CDR1 SEHNR, CDR2 FQNEAQ (reference sequence). The V and J ends lost 4 bases and 8 bases respectively, with 6 bases between them.

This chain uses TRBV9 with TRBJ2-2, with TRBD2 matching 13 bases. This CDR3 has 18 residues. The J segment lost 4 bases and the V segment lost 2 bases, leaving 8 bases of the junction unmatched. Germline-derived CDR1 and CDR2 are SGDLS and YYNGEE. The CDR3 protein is CASSVGLAGVSGTGELFF. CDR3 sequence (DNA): TGTGCCAGCAGCGTTGGACTAGCGGGAGTGTCGGGCACCGGGGAGCTGTTTTTT. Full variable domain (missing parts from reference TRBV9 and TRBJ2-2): DSGVTQTPKHLITATGQRVTLRCSPRSGDLSVYWYQQSLDQGLQFLIQYYNGEERAKGNILERFSAQQFPDLHSELNLSSLELGDSALYFCASSVGLAGVSGTGELFFGEGSRLTVL.

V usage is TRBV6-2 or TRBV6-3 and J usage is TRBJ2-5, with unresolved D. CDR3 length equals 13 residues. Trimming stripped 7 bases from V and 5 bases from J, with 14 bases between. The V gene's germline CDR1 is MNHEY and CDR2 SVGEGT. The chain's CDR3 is CASTPRLRETQYF. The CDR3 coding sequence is TGTGCCAGCACCCCCCGTCTCCGTGAGACCCAGTACTTC.

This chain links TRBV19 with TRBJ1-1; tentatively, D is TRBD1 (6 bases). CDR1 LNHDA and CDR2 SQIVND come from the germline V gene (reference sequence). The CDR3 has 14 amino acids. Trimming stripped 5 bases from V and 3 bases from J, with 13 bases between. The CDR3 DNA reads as TGTGCCAGTAGTTTTACAGGGCGTGACACTGAAGCTTTCTTT. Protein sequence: CASSFTGRDTEAFF.